This T cell receptor (beta chain) comes out of a study of T cell responses to AZD1222 COVID-19 vaccine. Comment on this clone: The antigen remains undetermined.

V lost 1 base and J lost 5, with 5 bases in between. CDR3 size: 12 residues. Germline-derived CDR1 and CDR2 are KGHSY and FQNENV. Study outcomes and limitations: White British donors predominated, females outnumbered males, and clonal diversity was possibly underestimated. Spike regions recognized by vaccine-associated CD4 TCRs spanned the protein, led by 160-218 and 743-854. Baseline seropositivity characterized only a handful of AZD1222 recipients. Reports say nearly half of spike-specific TCRs go after unmutated variant regions.

Generated by immunoSEQ multiplex PCR, the TCRdb table keeps only in-frame clones and is missing some. The top ten hold more than 5.5% of the sample, which has about 150,000 clones, roughly nine tenths seen once. The source was peripheral blood, collected on day 0 of MenACWY control vaccination. The TCR originated in an adult in good health. This rearrangement joins TRBV16 to TRBJ1-1; no clear D. The CDR3 DNA reads TGTGCCAGCAGCCAATTTGCAACTGAAGCTTTCTTT. This translates into CASSQFATEAFF.